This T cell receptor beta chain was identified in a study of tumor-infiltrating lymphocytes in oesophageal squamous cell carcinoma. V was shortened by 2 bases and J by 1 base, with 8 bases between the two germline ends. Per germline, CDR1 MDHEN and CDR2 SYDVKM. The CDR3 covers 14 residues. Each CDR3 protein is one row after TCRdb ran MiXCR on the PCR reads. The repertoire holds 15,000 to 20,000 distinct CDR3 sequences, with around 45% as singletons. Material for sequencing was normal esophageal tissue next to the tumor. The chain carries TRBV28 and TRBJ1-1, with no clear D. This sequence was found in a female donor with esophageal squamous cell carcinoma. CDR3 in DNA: TGTGCCAGCAGTTTACGAGGACCGAACACTGAAGCTTTCTTT. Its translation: CASSLRGPNTEAFF.